Presented here are 14 T cell receptor beta chains from one specimen sequenced in a study of human versus mouse CDR3 diversity and MHC coevolution. Produced via immunoSEQ multiplex PCR; TCRdb's table is partial and in-frame only. The sample contains just under 60,000 clones, around 94% of which appear only once. The specimen sequenced was naive CD4+ T cells from blood. Subset denoted: CD45RO-negative CD62L-positive naive CD4 T cells. The receptors were sampled from a person aged 55-75 years in good health.

This chain connects TRBV19 to TRBJ2-2, with 8 bases fitting TRBD1. The CDR3 is 15 residues long. J was trimmed by 5 bases and V by 3 bases; bases with no gene match: 5. CDR1 and CDR2 from the germline V gene are LNHDA and SQIVND (reference sequence). The CDR3 coding sequence is TGTGCCAGTAGTATTCCGACAGGGGTGACCGGGGAGCTGTTTTTT. Translation gives CASSIPTGVTGELFF.

Points on this clone: At one end, the junction sequence differs from germline, possibly due to a read error. The rearrangement joins TRBV19 to TRBJ1-4, with TRBD1 matching over 7 bases. CDR1 is LNHDA and CDR2 is SQIVND in the germline V gene (reference sequence). The CDR3 runs 12 residues. CDR3 nucleotides: TGTGCCGGTAGTCAGGGGGATGAAAAACTGTTTTTT. It yields the protein CAGSQGDEKLFF. The complete variable domain, with remaining parts taken from reference TRBV19 and TRBJ1-4, reads DGGITQSPKYLFRKEGQNVTLSCEQNLNHDAMYWYRQDPGQGLRLIYYSQIVNDFQKGDIAEGYSVSREKKESFPLTVTSAQKNPTAFYLCAGSQGDEKLFFGSGTQLSVL.

The table lists this clone with a count of one. The gene calls are TRBV7-9 and TRBJ2-1, with TRBD2 matching 8 bases. The CDR3 has 14 amino acids. With 3 bases clipped from V and 4 bases from J, the junction kept 2 bases outside the gene matches. Looked up from germline, CDR1 is SEHNR and CDR2 is FQNEAQ (reference sequence). Here the CDR3 DNA reads TGTGCCAGCAGCTTTAGCGGGGCATACAATGAGCAGTTCTTC. This translates into CASSFSGAYNEQFF.

V gene TRBV5-4 combines with J gene TRBJ2-3; TRBD1 agrees at 7 bases. This CDR3 region has 15 residues. CDR1 SGHNT and CDR2 YYREEE come from the germline V gene (reference sequence). Trimming removed 6 bases from V and 1 base from J; junction bases left unmatched: 8. In nucleotides, the CDR3 is TGTGCCAGCACCCCCCAGACAGGGCGCACAGATACGCAGTATTTT. Its protein product is CASTPQTGRTDTQYF. The full variable domain, in which reference TRBV5-4 and TRBJ2-3 provide the parts outside the CDR3, is ETGVTQSPTHLIKTRGQQVTLRCSSQSGHNTVSWYQQALGQGPQFIFQYYREEENGRGNFPPRFSGLQFPNYSSELNVNALELDDSALYLCASTPQTGRTDTQYFGPGTRLTVL.

The V call is TRBV6-1, the J call TRBJ1-5, with D tentatively TRBD1 (5 bases). The ends were cut back, 0 bases at V and 6 bases at J, with 12 bases in the middle. The CDR3 has 15 amino acids. Germline CDR1 reads MNHNS; CDR2 reads SASEGT. In nucleotides, the CDR3 is TGTGCCAGCAGTGAAGCGCTGGAGGGGATTCAGCCCCAGCATTTT. Translation: CASSEALEGIQPQHF.

V and J are TRBV6-5 and TRBJ1-1; weak D call: TRBD1 (5 bases). V lost 7 bases and J lost 11, with 17 bases in between. This CDR3 has 12 amino acids. The germline V gene has CDR1 MNHEY and CDR2 SVGAGI. The CDR3 bases are TGTGCCAGCACCTCCAGACCGGGGGGTGCTTTCTTT. Encoded protein: CASTSRPGGAFF.

This clone came up a few times. The chain is built from TRBV5-4 and TRBJ2-2, with 9 bases aligning to TRBD2. Per the germline V gene, CDR1 is SGHNT and CDR2 is YYREEE (reference sequence). The CDR3 spans 17 residues. The V and J ends lost 3 bases and 0 bases, in that order; junction bases with no gene match: 6. In DNA, the CDR3 is TGTGCCAGCAGCTCCTCTAGACTAGCGGCGAACACCGGGGAGCTGTTTTTT. Amino acid sequence: CASSSSRLAANTGELFF.

The gene calls are TRBV19 and TRBJ2-5, with 14 bases fitting TRBD2. The J call may be incorrect, as the DNA end agrees better with TRBJ2-7. The CDR3 has 17 amino acids. Germline-derived CDR1 and CDR2 are LNHDA and SQIVND (reference sequence). The DNA of the CDR3 is TGTGCCAGTAGTACCGGGACTAGCGGGAGAAGAACCTACGAGCAGTACTTC. Protein sequence: CASSTGTSGRRTYEQYF.

The J gene is TRBJ2-7, the V gene TRBV15; possible D gene TRBD2, 5 bases. The CDR3 spans 14 residues. Trimming took 1 base from V and 0 from J, leaving 7 bases between them. Germline-derived CDR1 and CDR2 are LNHNV and YYDKDF (reference sequence). The CDR3 is CATSRVGSSYEQYF. CDR3 coding DNA: TGTGCCACCAGCAGAGTGGGGAGCTCCTACGAGCAGTACTTC.

This chain connects TRBV19 to TRBJ2-2; 9 bases are shared with TRBD2. Germline CDR1 reads LNHDA; CDR2 reads SQIVND (reference sequence). This CDR3 region has 17 residues. Trimming took 3 bases from V and 4 from J; bases not matched to a gene: 9. This CDR3 is CASSMVSGRFGTGELFF. The CDR3 DNA reads as TGTGCCAGTAGTATGGTTAGCGGGAGATTCGGCACCGGGGAGCTGTTTTTT.

This sequence joins TRBV2 and TRBJ1-5, with TRBD1 identical over 10 bases. V shed 4 bases, J shed 7 bases, and the junction held 7 bases outside the gene matches. Looked up from germline, CDR1 is SNHLY and CDR2 is FYNNEI. This CDR3 comprises 15 residues. CDR3: CASSGPGQGYQPQHF. The CDR3 DNA reads as TGTGCCAGCAGTGGCCCGGGACAGGGGTACCAGCCCCAGCATTTT.

This chain links TRBV9 with TRBJ1-1; D uncertain. V lost 0 bases to trimming and J lost 3 bases, with 9 bases between them. CDR1 is SGDLS and CDR2 is YYNGEE in the germline V gene. The CDR3 covers 14 residues. CDR3 sequence (DNA): TGTGCCAGCAGCGTAGATGAGGCATACACTGAAGCTTTCTTT. Translated: CASSVDEAYTEAFF.

This clone has a single count. As DNA, the CDR3 is TGTGCCAGCAGCCAAGATATGGGCGGGAGCTCCTACGAGCAGTACTTC. It codes for CASSQDMGGSSYEQYF. The rearrangement joins TRBV14 to TRBJ2-7; TRBD2 matches at 7 bases. With 0 bases clipped from V and 0 bases from J, the junction kept 5 bases outside the gene matches. The CDR3 runs to 16 residues. Germline CDR1 and CDR2: SGHDN and FVKESK.

This clone was counted a few times. The chain employs TRBV19 and TRBJ2-7, with D possibly being TRBD1 (5 bases). This CDR3 is built from 16 residues. CDR1 is LNHDA, CDR2 SQIVND, per germline (reference sequence). V was pared by 0 bases and J by 0 bases, with 12 bases between. This CDR3 is CASSIEAQGPSYEQYF. DNA for the CDR3: TGTGCCAGTAGTATAGAGGCTCAGGGCCCCTCCTACGAGCAGTACTTC.